A single sample is the source of the 13 T cell receptor beta chains below, sequenced in a study of T cells in Graves' hyperthyroidism and ophthalmopathy. Researchers amplified the TCR beta CDR3 regions from RNA transcripts. A set of HTBI primers served as the primers for a first-round RT-PCR of the TCR CDR3. TCRdb reprocessed the multiplex PCR reads with MiXCR, giving one entry per CDR3 protein. The sample includes approximately 590,000 distinct CDR3 sequences, around 16% seen only once; the top ten take roughly 6.6%. Specimen: blood. Receptors were obtained from a woman aged 30 to 39 with Graves' hyperthyroidism.

In its sample, this clonotype was seen many times. One end of the junction is discordant with germline, which a read error may explain. This chain uses TRBV24-1 with TRBJ2-1; 9 bases line up with TRBD1. Germline V lookup: CDR1 KGHDR, CDR2 SFDVKD. This CDR3 is built from 14 residues. DNA of the CDR3: TGTGCCACTAGTGCCGGGACAGGGTCAAATGAGCAGTTCTTC. It codes for CATSAGTGSNEQFF.

This clonotype was recorded at least ten times. This chain links TRBV7-2 with TRBJ2-7, with D possibly matching TRBD2 (6 bases). CDR3 size: 14 residues. Germline V CDR1 and CDR2: SGHTA, FQGNSA. The V end lost 2 bases, the J end lost 2 bases, and 10 bases lay between the germline ends. The DNA of the CDR3 is TGTGCCAGCAGCTTATGGTCTAGCGCCTACGAGCAGTACTTC. This gives the protein CASSLWSSAYEQYF.

Many counts were recorded for this clonotype. This chain uses TRBV18 with TRBJ2-7, with 9 positions matching TRBD1. The CDR3 is made up of 15 amino acids. Germline trimming cut 2 bases from V and 6 bases from J; bases unmatched to any gene: 8. Germline V gene lookup returns CDR1 KGHSH and CDR2 LQKENI. Here the CDR3 DNA reads TGTGCCAGCTCACCAATTCCCGGGACAGGGATCGAGCAGTACTTC. This translates into CASSPIPGTGIEQYF.

The sample holds many counts of this clonotype. V is TRBV11-2 and J is TRBJ2-5, with 12 bases matching TRBD2. V lost 0 bases, J lost 13 bases, and 9 bases stayed unmatched. The CDR3 runs to 15 residues. Germline V gene lookup returns CDR1 SGHAT and CDR2 FQNNGV. The CDR3 DNA reads as TGTGCCAGCAGCTTAGATGGGGGACTAGCGGGCTGGTGGTACTTC. Translating gives CASSLDGGLAGWWYF.

This clonotype has at least ten counts. The chain is built from TRBV5-1 and TRBJ1-4; a weak D match, TRBD1 (6 bases). The length of the CDR3 is 15 residues. Trimming took off 4 bases at V and 3 bases at J, with 13 bases between the two ends. Germline lookup yields CDR1 SGHRS and CDR2 YFSETQ. CDR3 bases: TGCGCCAGCAGCGGACCGGACAGAGCTAATGAAAAACTGTTTTTT. Its translation: CASSGPDRANEKLFF.

The chain recombines TRBV7-9 with TRBJ1-3; D gene uncertain. The CDR3 contains 13 residues. Trimming removed 0 bases at V and 4 bases at J, with 4 bases between. Germline lookup yields CDR1 SEHNR and CDR2 FQNEAQ (reference sequence). In nucleotides, the CDR3 is TGTGCCAGCAGCTTAGCGGAGGGAAACACCATATATTTT. Amino acid sequence: CASSLAEGNTIYF. The full variable domain, its missing parts supplied by reference TRBV7-9 and TRBJ1-3, is DTGVSQNPRHKITKRGQNVTFRCDPISEHNRLYWYRQTLGQGPEFLTYFQNEAQLEKSRLLSDRFSAERPKGSFSTLEIQRTEQGDSAMYLCASSLAEGNTIYFGEGSWLTVV.

The chain links TRBV3-1 to TRBJ2-1; 8 positions agree with TRBD2. The V gene's germline CDR1 is LGHDT and CDR2 YNNKEL (reference sequence). This CDR3 has 16 residues. V lost 0 bases to trimming and J lost 10 bases; unmatched junction nucleotides: 11. The CDR3 DNA follows: TGTGCCAGCAGCCAAGATGGCGGACTAGCTCTAGGAGAGCAGTTCTTC. Amino acid sequence: CASSQDGGLALGEQFF.

This clonotype was observed many times. This rearrangement joins TRBV7-2 to TRBJ2-5; TRBD1 aligns across 11 bases. The CDR3 covers 15 residues. The V gene end was trimmed by 1 base and the J gene end by 2 bases; junction bases not matched to a gene: 0. Germline V gene data show CDR1 as SGHTA and CDR2 as FQGNSA. The CDR3 sequence is CASSLGDRGQETQYF. The CDR3 DNA reads TGTGCCAGCAGCTTAGGGGACAGGGGGCAAGAGACCCAGTACTTC. Using reference TRBV7-2 and TRBJ2-5 for the parts outside the CDR3, the full variable domain is GAGVSQSPSNKVTEKGKDVELRCDPISGHTALYWYRQSLGQGLEFLIYFQGNSAPDKSGLPSDRFSAERTGGSVSTLTIQRTQQEDSAVYLCASSLGDRGQETQYFGPGTRLLVL.

This clonotype was observed many times. The J gene is TRBJ2-1, the V gene TRBV20-1; 10 bases map to TRBD2. CDR1 and CDR2 from the germline V gene are DFQATT and SNEGSKA (reference sequence). V gave up 1 base and J gave up 4 bases; unmatched junction bases: 4. This CDR3 is 15 amino acids long. This chain's CDR3 is CSARGTSGFYNEQFF. The CDR3 DNA is TGCAGTGCTAGAGGGACTAGCGGATTTTACAATGAGCAGTTCTTC.

About this clonotype: This may come from a read error, since a much larger clone is one base off. This chain links TRBV19 with TRBJ1-2; 9 nucleotides align to TRBD1. CDR3 length equals 13 residues. Germline lookup yields CDR1 LNHDA and CDR2 SQIVND (reference sequence). DNA of the CDR3: TGTGCCAGTAGGGGACAGGGAAGGTATGGCTGCACCTTC. Amino acids: CASRGQGRYGCTF.

This clonotype was seen ten or more times. CDR3: CASSQWGQDDQPQHF. CDR3 sequence (DNA): TGTGCCAGCTCACAGTGGGGACAAGACGATCAGCCCCAGCATTTT. The V call is TRBV18, the J call TRBJ1-5; TRBD1 might be the D (6 bases). CDR3 length: 15 amino acids. The V gene's germline CDR1 is KGHSH and CDR2 LQKENI. The V gene lost 4 bases and the J gene lost 5 bases, with 15 bases spanning the gap.

This clonotype was counted a few times. The chain has TRBV20-1 and TRBJ2-7; 7 bases are a match to TRBD1. CDR3 length: 12 residues. The germline V gene encodes CDR1 DFQATT and CDR2 SNEGSKA (reference sequence). J lost 5 bases, V lost 5 bases, and 6 bases had no gene match. The chain's CDR3 is CSAADRSDEQYF. In nucleotides, the CDR3 is TGCAGTGCTGCGGACAGGTCTGACGAGCAGTACTTC.

This clonotype has ten or more counts. The chain carries TRBV7-9 and TRBJ2-1, with 8 bases aligning to TRBD1. V was pared by 7 bases and J by 2 bases, with 7 bases of the junction left unmatched. Germline V lookup: CDR1 SEHNR, CDR2 FQNEAQ (reference sequence). The CDR3 extends over 15 amino acids. The CDR3 DNA reads TGTGCCAGCAACCGCAGGGGGCGACCCTACAATGAGCAGTTCTTC. Amino acids: CASNRRGRPYNEQFF.